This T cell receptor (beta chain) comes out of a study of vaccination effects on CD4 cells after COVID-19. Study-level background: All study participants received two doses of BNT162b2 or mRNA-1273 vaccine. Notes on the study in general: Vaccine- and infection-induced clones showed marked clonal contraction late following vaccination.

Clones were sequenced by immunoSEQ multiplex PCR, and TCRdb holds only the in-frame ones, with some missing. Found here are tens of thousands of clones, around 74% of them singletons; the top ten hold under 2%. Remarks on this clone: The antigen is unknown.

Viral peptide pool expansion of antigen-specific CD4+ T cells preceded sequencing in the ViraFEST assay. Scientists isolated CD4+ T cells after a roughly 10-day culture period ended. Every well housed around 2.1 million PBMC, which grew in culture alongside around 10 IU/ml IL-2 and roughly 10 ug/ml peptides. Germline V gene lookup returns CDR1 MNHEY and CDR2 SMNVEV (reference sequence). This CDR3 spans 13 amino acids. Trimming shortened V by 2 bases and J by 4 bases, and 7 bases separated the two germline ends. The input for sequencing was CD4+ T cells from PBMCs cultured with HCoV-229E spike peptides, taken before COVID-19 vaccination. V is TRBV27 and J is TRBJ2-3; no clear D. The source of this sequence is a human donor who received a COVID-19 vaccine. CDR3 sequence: CASSLRWADTQYF. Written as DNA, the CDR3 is TGTGCCAGCAGTTTAAGGTGGGCAGATACGCAGTATTTT.